This TCR beta chain emerged from a study of shared clonotypes between healthy human individuals. Overall study results and limits: It was expected that sequencing depth would affect clonotype sharing among donors. Enrolling few donors narrowed the genetic and exposure-history diversity that was represented.

Roughly 30,000 T cell genomes, or around 300 ng DNA, went into unsorted PBMC replicate PCRs. Some clones are missing from TCRdb's copy, which holds only in-frame ones; the method was immunoSEQ multiplex PCR. Found here are 450,000 to 650,000 clones, around three quarters of them singletons; the top ten hold 12%. Researchers drew on about 90 million PBMCs for genomic DNA from unsorted samples. CDR1 MDHEN and CDR2 SYDVKM come from the germline V gene. The V end lost 7 bases, the J end lost 9 bases, and 7 bases lay between the germline ends. The CDR3 extends over 10 amino acids. Note on this clone: Its antigen is not identified.

The source material was PBMCs. This clonotype was sampled from a woman between 40 and 55 years old in good health. Some clones in this sample may be carry-over from other donors' samples. The chain employs TRBV28 and TRBJ2-1; TRBD1 or TRBD2 may be the D gene (5 bases each). The CDR3, as DNA: TGTGCCAGCATGGGGGTTGAGCAGTTCTTC. This codes for CASMGVEQFF.